This TCR beta chain is from a study of tumor-infiltrating lymphocytes in primary liver carcinoma. Whole-study context: With diameters of roughly 4 to 10 cm, tumors were stage T1-T3 N0M0. Study results and caveats: All five tumor regions shared only about 8-25% of top clones. Blood had a significantly lower top-250-clone fraction than tumors did (p = 0.039).

To note about this clonotype: Its target is unknown. One end of the junction does not line up with germline, which may come from a read error.

Co-extracted RNA and DNA came from approximately 20-30 mg of unsorted bulk tissue. The authors made TCR beta cDNA from 450 to 600 ng total RNA with a constant-region primer. What produced the TCR beta libraries was three nested multiplex PCR rounds using slightly modified ARM-PCR. TCRdb recomputed calls from the multiplex PCR reads with MiXCR, one row per CDR3 protein. In the table there are under 45,000 distinct CDR3 sequences, 70% to 85% of which are singletons. Sequencing was performed on liver tumor tissue from sampling region 4. Stated subset: tumor region T4, right-lateral pole. The receptor comes from a man aged 35-49 years with primary liver carcinoma and hepatitis B virus infection.

The CDR3 is CAGSSLAGTYNEQFF. CDR3 sequence (DNA): TGTGCCGGTAGTAGTCTAGCGGGGACTTACAATGAGCAGTTCTTC. The gene calls are TRBV19 and TRBJ2-1; 9 bases map to TRBD2. The CDR3 consists of 15 residues. CDR1 is LNHDA, CDR2 SQIVND, per germline (reference sequence).